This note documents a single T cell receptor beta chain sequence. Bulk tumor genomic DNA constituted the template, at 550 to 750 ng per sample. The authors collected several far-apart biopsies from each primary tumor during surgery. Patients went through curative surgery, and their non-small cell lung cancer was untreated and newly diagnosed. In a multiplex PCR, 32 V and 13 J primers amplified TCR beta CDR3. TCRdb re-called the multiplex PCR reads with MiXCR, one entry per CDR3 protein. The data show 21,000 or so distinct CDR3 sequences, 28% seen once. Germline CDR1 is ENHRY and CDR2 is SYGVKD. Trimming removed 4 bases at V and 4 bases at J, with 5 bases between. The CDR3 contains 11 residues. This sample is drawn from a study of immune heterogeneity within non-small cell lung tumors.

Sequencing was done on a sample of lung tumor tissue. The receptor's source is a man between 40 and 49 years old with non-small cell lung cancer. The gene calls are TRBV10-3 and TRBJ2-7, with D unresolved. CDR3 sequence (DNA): TGTGCCATCAGTGGCGAGTACGAGCAGTACTTC. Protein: CAISGEYEQYF.